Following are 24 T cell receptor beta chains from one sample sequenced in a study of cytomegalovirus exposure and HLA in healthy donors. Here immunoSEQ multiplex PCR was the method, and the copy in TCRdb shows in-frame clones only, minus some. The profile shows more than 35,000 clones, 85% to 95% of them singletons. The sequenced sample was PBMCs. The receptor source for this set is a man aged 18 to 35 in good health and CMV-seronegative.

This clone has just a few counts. The CDR3 coding sequence is TGCAGCGTTGAGGGACACAAGAACTATGGCTACACCTTC. It yields the protein CSVEGHKNYGYTF. The V gene is TRBV29-1, the J gene TRBJ1-2; D perhaps matches TRBD1 (6 bases). This CDR3 is built from 13 residues. V was shortened by 3 bases and J by 2 bases, with 10 bases between the two germline ends. Germline V CDR1 and CDR2: SQVTM, ANQGSEA.

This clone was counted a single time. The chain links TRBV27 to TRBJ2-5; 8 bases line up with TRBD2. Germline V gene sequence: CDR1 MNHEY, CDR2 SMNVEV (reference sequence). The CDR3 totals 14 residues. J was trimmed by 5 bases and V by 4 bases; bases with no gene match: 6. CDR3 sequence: CASSSREGPETQYF. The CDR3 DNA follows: TGTGCCAGCAGTTCCCGGGAGGGCCCTGAGACCCAGTACTTC.

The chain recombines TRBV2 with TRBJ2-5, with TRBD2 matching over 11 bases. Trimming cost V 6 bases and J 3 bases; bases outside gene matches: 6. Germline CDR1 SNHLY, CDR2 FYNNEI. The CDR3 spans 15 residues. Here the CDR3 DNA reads TGTGCCAGCAGGACGGTAGCGGGGGGGAAAGAGACCCAGTACTTC. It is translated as CASRTVAGGKETQYF.

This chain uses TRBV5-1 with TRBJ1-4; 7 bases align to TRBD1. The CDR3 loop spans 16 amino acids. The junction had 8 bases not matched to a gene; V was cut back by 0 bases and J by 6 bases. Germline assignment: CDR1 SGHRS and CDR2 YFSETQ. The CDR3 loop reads CASSLAPTGWDEKLFF. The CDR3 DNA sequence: TGCGCCAGCAGCTTGGCCCCGACAGGGTGGGATGAAAAACTGTTTTTT.

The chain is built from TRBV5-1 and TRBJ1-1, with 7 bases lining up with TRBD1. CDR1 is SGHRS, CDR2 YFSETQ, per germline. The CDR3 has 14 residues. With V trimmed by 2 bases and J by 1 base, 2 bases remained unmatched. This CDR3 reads CASSFGTENTEAFF. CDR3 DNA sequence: TGCGCCAGCAGCTTCGGGACAGAGAACACTGAAGCTTTCTTT.

The CDR3 loop reads CASSIGGAIQETQYF. The CDR3 bases are TGTGCCAGTAGTATAGGCGGGGCCATCCAAGAGACCCAGTACTTC. The V and J genes are TRBV19 and TRBJ2-5; D might be TRBD2 (6 bases). The CDR3 spans 15 residues. Germline CDR1 reads LNHDA; CDR2 reads SQIVND (reference sequence). Trimming stripped 1 base from V and 1 base from J, with 10 bases between.

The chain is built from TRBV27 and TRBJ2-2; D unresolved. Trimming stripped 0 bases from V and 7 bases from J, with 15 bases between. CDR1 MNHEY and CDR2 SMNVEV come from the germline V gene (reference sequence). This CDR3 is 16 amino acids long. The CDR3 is CASSLSGRVDIGELFF. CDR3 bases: TGTGCCAGCAGTTTATCGGGCAGAGTTGACATCGGGGAGCTGTTTTTT.

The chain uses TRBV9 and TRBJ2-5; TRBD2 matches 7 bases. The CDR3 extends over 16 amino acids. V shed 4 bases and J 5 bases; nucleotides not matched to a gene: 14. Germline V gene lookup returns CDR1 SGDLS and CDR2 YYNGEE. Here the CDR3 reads CASSPDRNGRWETQYF. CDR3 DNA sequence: TGTGCCAGCAGCCCCGACCGGAACGGGAGGTGGGAGACCCAGTACTTC.

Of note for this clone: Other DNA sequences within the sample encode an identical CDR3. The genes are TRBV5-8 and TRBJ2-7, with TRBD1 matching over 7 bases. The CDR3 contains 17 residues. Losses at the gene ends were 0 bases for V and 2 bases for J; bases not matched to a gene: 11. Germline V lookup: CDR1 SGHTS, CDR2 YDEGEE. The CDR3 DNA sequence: TGTGCCAGCAGCTTGGTTGGGGCAGGGGGTCTTCCCTACGAGCAGTACTTC. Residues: CASSLVGAGGLPYEQYF.

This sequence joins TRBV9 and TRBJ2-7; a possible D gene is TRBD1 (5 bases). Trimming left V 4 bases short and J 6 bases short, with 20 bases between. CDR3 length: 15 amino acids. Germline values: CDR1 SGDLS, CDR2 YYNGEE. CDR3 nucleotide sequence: TGTGCCAGCAGCCCCGATGCTAGGGGCAGGGTCGAGCAGTACTTC. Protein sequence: CASSPDARGRVEQYF.

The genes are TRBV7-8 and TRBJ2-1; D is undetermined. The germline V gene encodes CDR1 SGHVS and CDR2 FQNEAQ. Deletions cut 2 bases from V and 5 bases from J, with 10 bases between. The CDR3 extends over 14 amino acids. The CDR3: CASSLTLQHNEQFF. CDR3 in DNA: TGTGCCAGCAGCTTAACTCTACAGCACAATGAGCAGTTCTTC.

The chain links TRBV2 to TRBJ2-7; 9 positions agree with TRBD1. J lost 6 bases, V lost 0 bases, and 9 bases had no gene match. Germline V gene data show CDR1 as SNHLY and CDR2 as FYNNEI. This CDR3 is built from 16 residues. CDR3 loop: CASSEAGGTGQSEQYF. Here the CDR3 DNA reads TGTGCCAGCAGTGAAGCAGGTGGGACAGGGCAAAGCGAGCAGTACTTC. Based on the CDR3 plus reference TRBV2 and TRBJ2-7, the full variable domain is EPEVTQTPSHQVTQMGQEVILRCVPISNHLYFYWYRQILGQKVEFLVSFYNNEISEKSEIFDDQFSVERPDGSNFTLKIRSTKLEDSAMYFCASSEAGGTGQSEQYFGPGTRLTVT.

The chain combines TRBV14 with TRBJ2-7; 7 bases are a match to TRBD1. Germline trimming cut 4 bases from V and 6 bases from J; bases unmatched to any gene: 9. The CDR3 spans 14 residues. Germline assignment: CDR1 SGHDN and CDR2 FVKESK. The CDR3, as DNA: TGTGCCAGCAGCCTTGACAGGGTTGGGAGCGAGCAGTACTTC. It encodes CASSLDRVGSEQYF.

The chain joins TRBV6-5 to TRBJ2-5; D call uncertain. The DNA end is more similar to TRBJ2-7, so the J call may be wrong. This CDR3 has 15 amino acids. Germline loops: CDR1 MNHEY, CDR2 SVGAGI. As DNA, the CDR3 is TGTGCCAGCAGTTACTCGAGGTGGAACTCCTACGAGCAGTACTTC. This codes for CASSYSRWNSYEQYF.

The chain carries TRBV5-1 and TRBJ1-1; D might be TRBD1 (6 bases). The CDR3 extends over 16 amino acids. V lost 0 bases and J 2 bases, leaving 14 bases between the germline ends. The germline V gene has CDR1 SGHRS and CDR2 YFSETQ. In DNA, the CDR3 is TGCGCCAGCAGCTTGGGGGGGCGGACCTCCAACACTGAAGCTTTCTTT. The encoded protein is CASSLGGRTSNTEAFF.

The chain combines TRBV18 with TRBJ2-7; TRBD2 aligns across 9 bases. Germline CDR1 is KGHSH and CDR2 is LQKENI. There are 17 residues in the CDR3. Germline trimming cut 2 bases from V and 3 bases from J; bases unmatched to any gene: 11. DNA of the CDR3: TGTGCCAGCTCACCATTGGTTATAGCGGGGGAAAACTACGAGCAGTACTTC. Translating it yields CASSPLVIAGENYEQYF.

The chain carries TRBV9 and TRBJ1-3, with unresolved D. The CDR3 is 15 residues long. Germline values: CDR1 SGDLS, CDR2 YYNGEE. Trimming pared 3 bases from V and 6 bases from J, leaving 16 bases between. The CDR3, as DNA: TGTGCCAGCAGCGCTGAGGGTGTTACGGAAAACACCATATATTTT. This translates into CASSAEGVTENTIYF.

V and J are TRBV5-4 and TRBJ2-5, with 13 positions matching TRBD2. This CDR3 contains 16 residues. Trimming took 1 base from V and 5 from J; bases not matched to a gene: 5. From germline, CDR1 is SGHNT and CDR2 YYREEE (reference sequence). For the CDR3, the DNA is TGTGCCAGCAGCTTGAAACTAGCGGGAGGGCGGGAGACCCAGTACTTC. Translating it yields CASSLKLAGGRETQYF.

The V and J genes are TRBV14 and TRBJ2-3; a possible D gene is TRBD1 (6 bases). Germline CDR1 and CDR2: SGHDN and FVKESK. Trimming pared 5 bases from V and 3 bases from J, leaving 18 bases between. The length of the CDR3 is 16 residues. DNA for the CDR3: TGTGCCAGCAGCGGATTCCAGGGGCTTGGAACAGATACGCAGTATTTT. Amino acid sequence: CASSGFQGLGTDTQYF.

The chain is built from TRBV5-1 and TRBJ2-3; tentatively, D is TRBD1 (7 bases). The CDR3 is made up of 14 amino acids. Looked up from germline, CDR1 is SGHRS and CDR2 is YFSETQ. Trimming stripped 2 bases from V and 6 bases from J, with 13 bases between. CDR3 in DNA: TGCGCCAGCAGCTTTGAGGAGGGGGCGGATACGCAGTATTTT. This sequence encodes CASSFEEGADTQYF. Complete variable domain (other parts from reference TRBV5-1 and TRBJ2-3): KAGVTQTPRYLIKTRGQQVTLSCSPISGHRSVSWYQQTPGQGLQFLFEYFSETQRNKGNFPGRFSGRQFSNSRSEMNVSTLELGDSALYLCASSFEEGADTQYFGPGTRLTVL.

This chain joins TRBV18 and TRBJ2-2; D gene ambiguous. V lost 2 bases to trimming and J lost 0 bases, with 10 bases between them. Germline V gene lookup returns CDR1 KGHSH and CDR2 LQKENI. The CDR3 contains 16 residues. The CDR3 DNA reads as TGTGCCAGCTCACCAAAGTTCAACACGAACACCGGGGAGCTGTTTTTT. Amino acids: CASSPKFNTNTGELFF.

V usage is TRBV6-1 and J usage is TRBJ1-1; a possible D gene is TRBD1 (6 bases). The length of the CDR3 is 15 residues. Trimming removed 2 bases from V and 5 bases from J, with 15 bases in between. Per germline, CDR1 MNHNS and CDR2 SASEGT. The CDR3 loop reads CASSEFSRGGTEAFF. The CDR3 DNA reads TGTGCCAGCAGTGAATTCAGCAGAGGGGGAACTGAAGCTTTCTTT.

The CDR3 loop is CSVALAQNYGYTF. As DNA, the CDR3 is TGCAGCGTGGCCCTGGCACAGAACTATGGCTACACCTTC. The chain couples TRBV29-1 to TRBJ1-2; D unclear. Per germline, CDR1 SQVTM and CDR2 ANQGSEA. Deletions cut 6 bases from V and 2 bases from J, with 13 bases between. CDR3 size: 13 residues.

The CDR3 DNA reads TGTGCCAGCACCATCCCGAACACTGAAGCTTTCTTT. Translation gives CASTIPNTEAFF. The chain recombines TRBV28 with TRBJ1-1; D not resolved. The CDR3 has 12 residues. V was pared by 7 bases and J by 1 base, with 7 bases between. CDR1 and CDR2 (germline): MDHEN, SYDVKM.